This TCR beta chain was captured in a study of metastatic and nonmetastatic thyroid tumors. Study in general: Both malignant and benign thyroid patients supplied peripheral blood and tumor or nodule tissue samples, across which the repertoires of these patients were then compared. Findings of the study overall: Significantly higher TCR beta diversity was reportedly seen in malignant thyroid tumors than benign nodules, in blood and tumor.

Per the original methods: The study's classifier, a distant-metastasis tool for papillary thyroid cancer, was built using CDR3 differences across clinicopathological groups. Via MiXCR, TCRdb re-called the PCR reads. In this record, the V and J calls reflect TCRdb's handling and not the investigators' own analysis. The table has over 65,000 clones, around 12% seen once. This clone was found a few times. Its antigen is unidentified. Thyroid surgery had not been preceded by any treatment in any patient. CDR3 length equals 13 residues. CDR1 is MNHEY, CDR2 SVGEGT, per germline. V lost 0 bases, J lost 15 bases, and 14 bases lay in between.

The origin of this receptor is a female donor with papillary thyroid cancer or a benign thyroid nodule (not recorded which). Some clones in this sample may be carry-over from other donors' samples. The V gene is TRBV6-2 or TRBV6-3, the J gene TRBJ1-4; D perhaps matches TRBD1 (6 bases). Sequenced: tumor tissue. The chain's CDR3 is CASSYSQGLNLFF. In nucleotides, the CDR3 is TGTGCCAGCAGTTACTCACAGGGTTTGAATTTGTTTTTT.